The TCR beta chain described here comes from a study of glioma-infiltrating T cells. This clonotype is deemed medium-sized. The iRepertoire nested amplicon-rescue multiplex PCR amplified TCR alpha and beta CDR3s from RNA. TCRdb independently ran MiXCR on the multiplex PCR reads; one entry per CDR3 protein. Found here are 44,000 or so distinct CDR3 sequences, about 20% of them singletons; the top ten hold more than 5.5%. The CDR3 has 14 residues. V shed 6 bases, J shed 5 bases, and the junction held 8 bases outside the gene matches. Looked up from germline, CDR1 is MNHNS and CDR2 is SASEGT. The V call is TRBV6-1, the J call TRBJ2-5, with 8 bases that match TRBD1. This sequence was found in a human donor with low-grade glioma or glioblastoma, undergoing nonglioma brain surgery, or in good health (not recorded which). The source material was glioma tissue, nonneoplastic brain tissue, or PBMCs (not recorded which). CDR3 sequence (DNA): TGTGCCAGCAGGGACTACTGGACAGGGGAGACCCAGTACTTC. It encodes CASRDYWTGETQYF.